A selection of T cell receptor beta chains follows, all from one sample in a study of response to subunit inactivated influenza vaccine. TCRdb analysed the RT-PCR reads with MiXCR anew, one entry per CDR3 protein. The data show about 570,000 distinct CDR3 sequences, with over 9% seen just once and about 10% held by the top ten. These data were also reused for a study on T cells expressing NK-cell markers.

The material sequenced was PBMCs from blood, taken on the day of vaccination. All receptors derive from a man in his fifties or sixties who received an inactivated influenza vaccine. The CDR3 runs from the conserved cysteine through the conserved F or W. The D gene is left open where the match is weak. Only part of the rows carry a size: once, few, many, or a class if the clone is expanded.

>TRBV7-2|few|TRBD2|TRBJ2-3
TGTGCCAGCAGTTCTCTAGCGGGGGCCCGCACAGATACGCAGTATTTT
CASSSLAGARTDTQYF
>TRBV6-5|few|TRBD1|TRBJ2-5
TGTGCCAGCAGTTACAAGGGGGCACTCCGAGAGACCCAGTACTTC
CASSYKGALRETQYF
>TRBV28|few|.|TRBJ2-1
TGTGCCAGCAGTCTTCTGCCAGCTAACAATGAGCAGTTCTTC
CASSLLPANNEQFF
>TRBV5-1|few|.|TRBJ2-1
TGCGCCAGCAGCTTTTCAATAGCGAGGTCCTACAATGAGCAGTTCTTC
CASSFSIARSYNEQFF
>TRBV20-1|few|TRBD2|TRBJ2-5
TGCAGTGCTAGGCCAGCGGGGACGGGAGAGACCCAGTACTTC
CSARPAGTGETQYF
>TRBV6-2/TRBV6-3|few|TRBD2|TRBJ2-5
TGTGCCAGCAGTAAACCGGGACTAGCGCAAGAGACCCAGTACTTC
CASSKPGLAQETQYF
>TRBV29-1|many|.|TRBJ2-5
TGCAGCGTTGCGGTAGGGTCGGGCGGGGAGACCCAGTACTTC
CSVAVGSGGETQYF
>TRBV20-1|.|.|TRBJ1-1
TGCAGTGCTAGAGCTGACAGGTCAGCTTTCTTT
CSARADRSAFF
>TRBV6-2/TRBV6-3|few|.|TRBJ2-7
TGTGCCAGCAGTTACTCGAGAGCCGGGACCTACGAGCAGTACTTC
CASSYSRAGTYEQYF
>TRBV4-3|.|.|TRBJ2-5
TGCGCCAGCAGCCAAGGTTCCCTAGGAAAAGAGACCCAGTACTTC
CASSQGSLGKETQYF
>TRBV18|.|.|TRBJ2-1
TGTGCCAGCTCACCACCCCACCAGTTTAAGCAGTTCTTC
CASSPPHQFKQFF
>TRBV4-1|few|.|TRBJ1-5
TGCGCCAGCAGCCATCTCCCCCCGCGAGTTAATCAGCCCCAGCATTTT
CASSHLPPRVNQPQHF
>TRBV9|.|.|TRBJ2-3
TGTGCCAGCAGCCGTAGTTACCTCGACGTGAGCCTCCCCCCCGCAGATACGCAGTATTTT
CASSRSYLDVSLPPADTQYF
>TRBV12-3/TRBV12-4|.|.|TRBJ2-5
TGTGCCAGCAGCCTTGCGGGACCCTGGGAGACCCAGTACTTC
CASSLAGPWETQYF
>TRBV3-1|few|TRBD1|TRBJ2-3
TGTGCCAGCAGCCAAGAGACGACAGGGGGCATGAATACGCAGTATTTT
CASSQETTGGMNTQYF
>TRBV12-3/TRBV12-4|.|.|TRBJ2-7
TGTGCCAGCGGAAAATTAGGGGGAGCCTACGAGCAGTACTTC
CASGKLGGAYEQYF
>TRBV4-3|.|.|TRBJ1-2
TGCGCCAGCAGCCAAGAGGCGGGGGCGAGTGGCTACACCTTC
CASSQEAGASGYTF
>TRBV3-1|few|.|TRBJ2-1
TGTGCCAGCAGCCAATCTCTGGGGACGGGCCTGGGGCAGTTCTTC
CASSQSLGTGLGQFF
>TRBV20-1|.|.|TRBJ2-2
TGCAGTGCTAGTGGAGGGGTCAACACCGGGGAGCTGTTTTTT
CSASGGVNTGELFF
>TRBV7-9|few|.|TRBJ1-1
TGTGCCAGCAGCTTTCAGTCGGTGAACACTGAAGCTTTCTTT
CASSFQSVNTEAFF
>TRBV7-9|many|.|TRBJ2-7
TGTGCCAGCAGCTTAGAGGGTTCCGAGCAGTACTTC
CASSLEGSEQYF
>TRBV20-1|many|TRBD1|TRBJ2-7
TGCAGTGCTCGGGACAGTTTGGCAGCCTACGAGCAGTACTTC
CSARDSLAAYEQYF
>TRBV28|many|.|TRBJ1-6
TGTGCCAGCACCGATCGCGCAGGGGCGATGAGGAATTCACCCCTCCACTTT
CASTDRAGAMRNSPLHF
>TRBV12-3/TRBV12-4|.|TRBD2|TRBJ2-2
TGTGCCAGCAGTTTCTTCGGGGGACTAGCGGGAATAGTCAGGCGCACCGGGGAGCTGTTTTTT
CASSFFGGLAGIVRRTGELFF
>TRBV20-1|many|TRBD1|TRBJ1-5
TGCAGTGCTAGTCCAAGACAGGGGTATCAGCCCCAGCATTTT
CSASPRQGYQPQHF
>TRBV27|.|TRBD2|TRBJ2-3
TGTGCCAGCAGTTTAAGGACTAGTGGCACAGATACGCAGTATTTT
CASSLRTSGTDTQYF
>TRBV7-9|.|TRBD2|TRBJ2-1
TGTGCCAGCAGCTTAGGAGCACTAGCGGGGCATAACAATGAGCAGTTCTTC
CASSLGALAGHNNEQFF
>TRBV30|.|.|TRBJ2-5
TGTGCCTGGAGTCCCGGGACAATAAAAGAGACCCAGTACTTC
CAWSPGTIKETQYF
>TRBV20-1|few|.|TRBJ2-7
TGCAGTGCCCCTTTGGGCTCCTCCTACGAGCAGTACTTC
CSAPLGSSYEQYF
>TRBV29-1|.|.|TRBJ2-2
TGCAGCGTATCTCCGAACTTGAACACCGGGGAGCTGTTTTTT
CSVSPNLNTGELFF
>TRBV28|few|TRBD1|TRBJ2-2
TGTGCCAGCAGTTTTCTCACGGACAGGGCAGCCGGGGAGCTGTTTTTT
CASSFLTDRAAGELFF
>TRBV24-1|many|TRBD1|TRBJ2-3
TGTGCCATCCGGGACAGGGCCACAGATACGCAGTATTTT
CAIRDRATDTQYF
>TRBV27|.|.|TRBJ2-3
TGTGCCAGCAGTTATCCGGGAAAAACGCAGTATTTT
CASSYPGKTQYF
>TRBV7-8|few|TRBD1|TRBJ2-7
TGTGCCAGCAGCTTAGCGCTATCGTCTGGGACAGGGAGAGTATTGGAGCAGTACTTC
CASSLALSSGTGRVLEQYF
>TRBV20-1|few|TRBD2|TRBJ2-1
TGCAGTGCCGAACTAGCGGATTTTTACAATGAGCAGTTCTTC
CSAELADFYNEQFF
>TRBV20-1|.|TRBD2|TRBJ2-3
TGCAGTGCTCTTAGGCCGGGACTAGGGGATACGCAGTATTTT
CSALRPGLGDTQYF
>TRBV12-3/TRBV12-4|.|TRBD1|TRBJ1-1
TGTGCCAGCATCCGGGACAGGGCCAACACTGAAGCTTTCTTT
CASIRDRANTEAFF
>TRBV6-2/TRBV6-3|many|TRBD1|TRBJ1-5
TGTGCCAGCAGTCGCACAGGGGGTCTTCAGCCCCAGCATTTT
CASSRTGGLQPQHF
>TRBV29-1|.|.|TRBJ2-7
TGCAGCGCCCTGGAAGCAGCCGCCGTCGGTTGGGAGCAGTACTTC
CSALEAAAVGWEQYF
>TRBV4-3|few|.|TRBJ1-1
TGCGCCAGCAGCCAATCCCAATTGAACACTGAAGCTTTCTTT
CASSQSQLNTEAFF
>TRBV4-3|.|.|TRBJ2-7
TGCGCCAGCAGCCAACAGGCAGGAGGAGTCGAGCAGTACTTC
CASSQQAGGVEQYF
>TRBV10-3|few|.|TRBJ2-1
TGTGCCATCAGTGAGTTTAATGTCAATGAGCAGTTCTTC
CAISEFNVNEQFF
>TRBV11-3|many|TRBD2|TRBJ2-7
TGTGCCAGCAGCCCTACTAGCGGTGCCTACGAGCAGTACTTC
CASSPTSGAYEQYF
>TRBV18|.|.|TRBJ2-1
TGTGCCAGCTCACCACCGAGGGGGGGGCGCGGGGACTTGACCTACAATGAGCAGTTCTTC
CASSPPRGGRGDLTYNEQFF
>TRBV20-1|.|.|TRBJ2-1
TGCAGTGCTAGAGGACCTTCTGAGCAGTTCTTC
CSARGPSEQFF
>TRBV12-3/TRBV12-4|.|.|TRBJ2-4
TGTGCCAGCAGTACCGAGGGTTACATTCAGTACTTC
CASSTEGYIQYF
>TRBV6-2/TRBV6-3|.|.|TRBJ2-7
TGTGCCAGCAGTTACTCACACCGTAGGGCCTACGAGCAGTACTTC
CASSYSHRRAYEQYF
>TRBV5-4|.|.|TRBJ2-1
TGTGCCAGCAGCTTGCCCCCCGGGGCGGGTGACAATGAGCAGTTCTTC
CASSLPPGAGDNEQFF
>TRBV28|.|.|TRBJ1-1
TGTGCCAGCAGGTCGACATTATCGAACACTGAAGCTTTCTTT
CASRSTLSNTEAFF
>TRBV16|.|TRBD2|TRBJ2-4
TGTGCCAGCAGCCAATCTAGCCTAGCGGGAGTTTGGTACTTC
CASSQSSLAGVWYF
>TRBV24-1|.|.|TRBJ2-3
TGTGCCACCAGTGATGGGGAGAGTACGCAGTATTTT
CATSDGESTQYF